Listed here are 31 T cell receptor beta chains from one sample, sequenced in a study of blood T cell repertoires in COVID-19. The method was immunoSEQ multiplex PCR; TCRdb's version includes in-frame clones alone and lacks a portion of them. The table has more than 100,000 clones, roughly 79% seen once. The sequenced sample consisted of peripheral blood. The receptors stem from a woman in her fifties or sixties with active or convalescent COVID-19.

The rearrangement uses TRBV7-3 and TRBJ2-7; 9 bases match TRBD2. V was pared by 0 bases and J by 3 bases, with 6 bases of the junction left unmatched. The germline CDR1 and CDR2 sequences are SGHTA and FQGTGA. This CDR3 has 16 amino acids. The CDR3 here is CASSLTAAGGSYEQYF. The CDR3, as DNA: TGTGCCAGCAGCTTAACGGCAGCGGGAGGTAGCTACGAGCAGTACTTC.

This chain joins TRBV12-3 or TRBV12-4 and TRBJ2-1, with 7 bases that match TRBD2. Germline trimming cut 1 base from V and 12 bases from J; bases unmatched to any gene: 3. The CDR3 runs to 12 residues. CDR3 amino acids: CASSLGGGRQFF. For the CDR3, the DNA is TGTGCCAGCAGTTTAGGGGGGGGTAGGCAGTTCTTC.

In DNA form, the CDR3 reads TGTGCCAGTAGTACCTATGGACTGACACCTTACACCGGGGAGCTGTTTTTT. Its translation: CASSTYGLTPYTGELFF. The chain couples TRBV19 to TRBJ2-2; TRBD2 is a possible D gene (5 bases). Per germline, CDR1 LNHDA and CDR2 SQIVND (reference sequence). Trimming pared 4 bases from V and 3 bases from J, leaving 18 bases between. The CDR3 is made up of 17 amino acids.

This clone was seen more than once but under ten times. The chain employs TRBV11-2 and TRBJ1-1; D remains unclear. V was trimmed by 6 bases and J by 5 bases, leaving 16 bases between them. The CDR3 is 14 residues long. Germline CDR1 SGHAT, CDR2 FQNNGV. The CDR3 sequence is CASSRYRGGTEAFF. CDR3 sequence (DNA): TGTGCCAGCAGTAGATACCGGGGAGGGACTGAAGCTTTCTTT. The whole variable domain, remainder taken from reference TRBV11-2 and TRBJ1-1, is EAGVAQSPRYKIIEKRQSVAFWCNPISGHATLYWYQQILGQGPKLLIQFQNNGVVDDSQLPKDRFSAERLKGVDSTLKIQPAKLEDSAVYLCASSRYRGGTEAFFGQGTRLTVV.

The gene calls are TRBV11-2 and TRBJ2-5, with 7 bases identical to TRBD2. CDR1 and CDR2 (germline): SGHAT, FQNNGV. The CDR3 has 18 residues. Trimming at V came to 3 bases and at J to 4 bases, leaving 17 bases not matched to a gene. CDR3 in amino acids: CASSFWPAGRELRETQYF. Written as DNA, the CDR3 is TGTGCCAGCAGCTTTTGGCCGGCGGGGCGGGAGTTGCGAGAGACCCAGTACTTC.

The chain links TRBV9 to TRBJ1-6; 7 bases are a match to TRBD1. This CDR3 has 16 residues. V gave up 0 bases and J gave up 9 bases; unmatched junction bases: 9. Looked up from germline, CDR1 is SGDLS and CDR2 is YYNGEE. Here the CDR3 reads CASSVGDRVGRSPLHF. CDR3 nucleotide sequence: TGTGCCAGCAGCGTAGGCGACAGGGTGGGGCGTTCACCCCTCCACTTT.

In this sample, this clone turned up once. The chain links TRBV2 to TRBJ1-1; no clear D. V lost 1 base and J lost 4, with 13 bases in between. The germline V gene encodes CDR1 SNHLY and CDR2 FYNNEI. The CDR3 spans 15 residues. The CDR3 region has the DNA TGTGCCAGCAGTGAAGGGGCCCTATGGGTCACTGAAGCTTTCTTT. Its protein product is CASSEGALWVTEAFF.

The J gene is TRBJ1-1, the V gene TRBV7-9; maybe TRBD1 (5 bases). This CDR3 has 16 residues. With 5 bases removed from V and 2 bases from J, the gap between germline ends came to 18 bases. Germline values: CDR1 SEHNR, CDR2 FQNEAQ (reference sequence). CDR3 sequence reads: CASSPHPDSLNTEAFF. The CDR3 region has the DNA TGTGCCAGCAGCCCCCACCCCGACAGCTTAAACACTGAAGCTTTCTTT. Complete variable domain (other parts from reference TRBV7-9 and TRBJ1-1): DTGVSQNPRHKITKRGQNVTFRCDPISEHNRLYWYRQTLGQGPEFLTYFQNEAQLEKSRLLSDRFSAERPKGSFSTLEIQRTEQGDSAMYLCASSPHPDSLNTEAFFGQGTRLTVV.

Here the CDR3 reads CASSARDYFSGANVLTF. The CDR3 DNA follows: TGTGCCAGCAGCGCCCGGGACTACTTCTCTGGGGCCAACGTCCTGACTTTC. The rearrangement uses TRBV9 and TRBJ2-6; 7 bases line up with TRBD2. The germline V gene has CDR1 SGDLS and CDR2 YYNGEE. This CDR3 has 17 residues. Trimming removed 3 bases from V and 0 bases from J; junction bases left unmatched: 6.

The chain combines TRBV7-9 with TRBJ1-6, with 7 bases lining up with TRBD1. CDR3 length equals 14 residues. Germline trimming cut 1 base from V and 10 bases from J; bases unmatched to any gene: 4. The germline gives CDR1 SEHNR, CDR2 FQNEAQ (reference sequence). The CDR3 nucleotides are TGTGCCAGCAGCTTAGAGGGGGCATTGTCACCCCTCCACTTT. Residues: CASSLEGALSPLHF.

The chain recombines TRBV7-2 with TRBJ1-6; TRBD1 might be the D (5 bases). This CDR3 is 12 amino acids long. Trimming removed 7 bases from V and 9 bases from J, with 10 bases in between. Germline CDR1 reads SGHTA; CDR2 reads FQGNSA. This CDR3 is CASTFQGSPLHF. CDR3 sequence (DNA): TGTGCCAGCACCTTTCAGGGTTCACCCCTCCACTTT.

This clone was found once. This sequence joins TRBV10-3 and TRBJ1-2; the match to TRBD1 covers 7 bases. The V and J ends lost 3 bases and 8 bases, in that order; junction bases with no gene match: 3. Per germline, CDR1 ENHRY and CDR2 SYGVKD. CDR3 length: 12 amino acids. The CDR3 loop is CAISDDREGYTF. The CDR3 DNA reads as TGTGCCATCAGTGATGACAGGGAAGGCTACACCTTC.

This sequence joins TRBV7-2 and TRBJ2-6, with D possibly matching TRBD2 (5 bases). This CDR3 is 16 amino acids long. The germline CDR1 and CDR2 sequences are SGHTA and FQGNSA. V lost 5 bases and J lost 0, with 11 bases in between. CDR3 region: CASSPEGTSGANVLTF. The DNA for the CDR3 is TGTGCCAGCAGCCCTGAGGGAACCTCTGGGGCCAACGTCCTGACTTTC.

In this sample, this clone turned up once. CDR3 residues: CASSLMGAPYEQYV. The CDR3, as DNA: TGTGCCAGCAGCTTGATGGGGGCCCCCTACGAGCAGTACGTC. The J gene is TRBJ2-7, the V gene TRBV5-4; weak D call: TRBD1 (6 bases). From germline, CDR1 is SGHNT and CDR2 YYREEE (reference sequence). The CDR3 spans 14 residues. The V gene lost 1 base and the J gene lost 2 bases, with 10 bases spanning the gap.

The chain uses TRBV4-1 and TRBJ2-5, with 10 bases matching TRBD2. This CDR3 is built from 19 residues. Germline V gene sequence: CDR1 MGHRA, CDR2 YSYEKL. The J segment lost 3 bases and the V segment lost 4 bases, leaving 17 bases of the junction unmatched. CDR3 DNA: TGCGCCAGCAGCCGAACGAACAGGGGAGGACTAGCGGAAGAAGAGACCCAGTACTTC. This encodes CASSRTNRGGLAEEETQYF.

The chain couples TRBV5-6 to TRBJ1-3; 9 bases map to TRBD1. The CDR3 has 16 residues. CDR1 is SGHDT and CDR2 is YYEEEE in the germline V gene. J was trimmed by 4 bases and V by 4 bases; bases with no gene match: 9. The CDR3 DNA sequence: TGTGCCAGCAGCCCCAGAGCGACAGGGGGAGGAAACACCATATATTTT. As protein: CASSPRATGGGNTIYF.

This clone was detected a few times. CDR3 bases: TGCAGCGTGGATCTAGCGTCCCTCGACAATGAGCAGTTCTTC. This codes for CSVDLASLDNEQFF. This chain connects TRBV29-1 to TRBJ2-1, with D possibly being TRBD2 (6 bases). The germline V and J ends were trimmed by 6 bases and 5 bases, with 17 bases remaining between them. CDR3 length: 14 amino acids. Looked up from germline, CDR1 is SQVTM and CDR2 is ANQGSEA.

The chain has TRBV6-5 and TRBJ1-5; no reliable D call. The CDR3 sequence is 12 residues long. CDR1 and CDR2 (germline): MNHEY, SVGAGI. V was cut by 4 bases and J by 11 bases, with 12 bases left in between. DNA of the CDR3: TGTGCCAGCAGTTCCTCGGGTGGAGCCCAGCATTTT. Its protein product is CASSSSGGAQHF.

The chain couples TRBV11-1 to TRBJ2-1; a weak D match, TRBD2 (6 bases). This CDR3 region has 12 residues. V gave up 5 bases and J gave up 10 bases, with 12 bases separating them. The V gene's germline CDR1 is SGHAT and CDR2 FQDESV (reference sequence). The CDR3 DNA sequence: TGTGCCAGCAGCCTAGAGGCGGGAGAGCAGTTCTTC. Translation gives CASSLEAGEQFF.

Written as DNA, the CDR3 is TGTGCCAGCAGTTACGATCGAGATTCACCCCTCCACTTT. It specifies CASSYDRDSPLHF. The chain combines TRBV6-5 with TRBJ1-6; D gene ambiguous. Germline V lookup: CDR1 MNHEY, CDR2 SVGAGI. The CDR3 contains 13 residues. The ends were cut back, 2 bases at V and 8 bases at J, with 7 bases in the middle.

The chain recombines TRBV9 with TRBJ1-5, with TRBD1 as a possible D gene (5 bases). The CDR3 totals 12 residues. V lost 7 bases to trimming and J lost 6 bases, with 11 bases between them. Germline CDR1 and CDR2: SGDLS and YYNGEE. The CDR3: CASGDSLQPQHF. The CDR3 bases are TGTGCCAGCGGCGACAGCCTTCAGCCCCAGCATTTT. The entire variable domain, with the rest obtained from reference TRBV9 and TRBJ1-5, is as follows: DSGVTQTPKHLITATGQRVTLRCSPRSGDLSVYWYQQSLDQGLQFLIQYYNGEERAKGNILERFSAQQFPDLHSELNLSSLELGDSALYFCASGDSLQPQHFGDGTRLSIL.

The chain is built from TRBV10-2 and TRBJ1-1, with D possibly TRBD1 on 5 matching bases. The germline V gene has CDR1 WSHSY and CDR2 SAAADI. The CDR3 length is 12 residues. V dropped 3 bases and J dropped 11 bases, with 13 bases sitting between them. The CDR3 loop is CASSDEGLKAFF. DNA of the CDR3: TGCGCCAGCAGTGATGAGGGACTCAAGGCTTTCTTT.

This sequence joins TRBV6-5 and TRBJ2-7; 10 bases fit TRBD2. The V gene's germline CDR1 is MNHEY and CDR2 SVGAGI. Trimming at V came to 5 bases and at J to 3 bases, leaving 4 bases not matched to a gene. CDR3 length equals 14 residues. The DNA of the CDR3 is TGTGCCAGCAGTCCACTAGCGGGGAGCTACGAGCAGTACTTC. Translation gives CASSPLAGSYEQYF.

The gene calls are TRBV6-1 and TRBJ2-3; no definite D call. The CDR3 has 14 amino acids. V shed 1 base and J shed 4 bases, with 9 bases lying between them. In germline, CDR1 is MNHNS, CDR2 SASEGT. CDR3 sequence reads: CASSEEDFSDTQYF. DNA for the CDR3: TGTGCCAGCAGTGAAGAAGACTTTTCAGATACGCAGTATTTT.

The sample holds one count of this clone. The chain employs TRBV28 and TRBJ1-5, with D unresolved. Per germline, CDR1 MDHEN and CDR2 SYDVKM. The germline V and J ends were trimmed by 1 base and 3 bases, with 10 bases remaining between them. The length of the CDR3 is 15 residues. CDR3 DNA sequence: TGTGCCAGCAGTTTATCCCGCACCTACAATCAGCCCCAGCATTTT. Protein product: CASSLSRTYNQPQHF. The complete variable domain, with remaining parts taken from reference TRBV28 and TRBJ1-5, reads DVKVTQSSRYLVKRTGEKVFLECVQDMDHENMFWYRQDPGLGLRLIYFSYDVKMKEKGDIPEGYSVSREKKERFSLILESASTNQTSMYLCASSLSRTYNQPQHFGDGTRLSIL.

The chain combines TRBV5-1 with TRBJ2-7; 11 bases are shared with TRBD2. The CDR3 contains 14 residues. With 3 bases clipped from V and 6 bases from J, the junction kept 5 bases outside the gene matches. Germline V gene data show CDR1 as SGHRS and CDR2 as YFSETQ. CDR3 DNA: TGCGCCAGCAGCTCTACTAGCGGGAGTAGCGAGCAGTACTTC. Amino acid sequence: CASSSTSGSSEQYF.

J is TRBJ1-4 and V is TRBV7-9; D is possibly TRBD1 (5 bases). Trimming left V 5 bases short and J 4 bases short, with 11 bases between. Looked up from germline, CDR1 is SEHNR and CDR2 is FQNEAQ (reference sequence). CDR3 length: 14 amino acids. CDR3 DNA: TGTGCCAGCAGCGACAGCGGGGGTAATGAAAAACTGTTTTTT. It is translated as CASSDSGGNEKLFF. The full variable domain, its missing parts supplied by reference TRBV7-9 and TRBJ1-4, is DTGVSQNPRHKITKRGQNVTFRCDPISEHNRLYWYRQTLGQGPEFLTYFQNEAQLEKSRLLSDRFSAERPKGSFSTLEIQRTEQGDSAMYLCASSDSGGNEKLFFGSGTQLSVL.

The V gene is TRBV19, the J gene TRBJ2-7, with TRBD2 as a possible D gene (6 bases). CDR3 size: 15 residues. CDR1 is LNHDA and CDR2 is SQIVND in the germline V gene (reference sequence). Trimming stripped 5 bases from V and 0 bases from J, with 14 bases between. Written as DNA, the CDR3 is TGTGCCAGTAGTTATAGCGGTGAGAGCTCCTACGAGCAGTACTTC. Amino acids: CASSYSGESSYEQYF.

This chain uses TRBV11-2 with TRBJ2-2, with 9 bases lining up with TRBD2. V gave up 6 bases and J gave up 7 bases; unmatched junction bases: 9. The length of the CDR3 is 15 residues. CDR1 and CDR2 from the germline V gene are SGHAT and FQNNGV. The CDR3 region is CASSTTSGTGGELFF. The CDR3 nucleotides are TGTGCCAGCAGTACGACTAGCGGCACGGGCGGGGAGCTGTTTTTT.

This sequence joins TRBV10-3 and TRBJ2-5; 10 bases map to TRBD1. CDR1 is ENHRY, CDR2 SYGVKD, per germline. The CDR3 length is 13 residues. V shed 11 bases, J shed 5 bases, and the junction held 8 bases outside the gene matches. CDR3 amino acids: CAHGSGQGETQYF. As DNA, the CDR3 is TGTGCCCACGGGTCGGGACAGGGGGAGACCCAGTACTTC.

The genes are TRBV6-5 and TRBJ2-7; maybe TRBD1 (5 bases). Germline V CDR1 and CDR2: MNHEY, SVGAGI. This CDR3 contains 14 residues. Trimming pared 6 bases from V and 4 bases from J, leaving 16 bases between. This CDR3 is CASRPVGQGYEQYV. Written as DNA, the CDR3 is TGTGCCAGCAGGCCGGTTGGGCAGGGATACGAGCAGTACGTC.